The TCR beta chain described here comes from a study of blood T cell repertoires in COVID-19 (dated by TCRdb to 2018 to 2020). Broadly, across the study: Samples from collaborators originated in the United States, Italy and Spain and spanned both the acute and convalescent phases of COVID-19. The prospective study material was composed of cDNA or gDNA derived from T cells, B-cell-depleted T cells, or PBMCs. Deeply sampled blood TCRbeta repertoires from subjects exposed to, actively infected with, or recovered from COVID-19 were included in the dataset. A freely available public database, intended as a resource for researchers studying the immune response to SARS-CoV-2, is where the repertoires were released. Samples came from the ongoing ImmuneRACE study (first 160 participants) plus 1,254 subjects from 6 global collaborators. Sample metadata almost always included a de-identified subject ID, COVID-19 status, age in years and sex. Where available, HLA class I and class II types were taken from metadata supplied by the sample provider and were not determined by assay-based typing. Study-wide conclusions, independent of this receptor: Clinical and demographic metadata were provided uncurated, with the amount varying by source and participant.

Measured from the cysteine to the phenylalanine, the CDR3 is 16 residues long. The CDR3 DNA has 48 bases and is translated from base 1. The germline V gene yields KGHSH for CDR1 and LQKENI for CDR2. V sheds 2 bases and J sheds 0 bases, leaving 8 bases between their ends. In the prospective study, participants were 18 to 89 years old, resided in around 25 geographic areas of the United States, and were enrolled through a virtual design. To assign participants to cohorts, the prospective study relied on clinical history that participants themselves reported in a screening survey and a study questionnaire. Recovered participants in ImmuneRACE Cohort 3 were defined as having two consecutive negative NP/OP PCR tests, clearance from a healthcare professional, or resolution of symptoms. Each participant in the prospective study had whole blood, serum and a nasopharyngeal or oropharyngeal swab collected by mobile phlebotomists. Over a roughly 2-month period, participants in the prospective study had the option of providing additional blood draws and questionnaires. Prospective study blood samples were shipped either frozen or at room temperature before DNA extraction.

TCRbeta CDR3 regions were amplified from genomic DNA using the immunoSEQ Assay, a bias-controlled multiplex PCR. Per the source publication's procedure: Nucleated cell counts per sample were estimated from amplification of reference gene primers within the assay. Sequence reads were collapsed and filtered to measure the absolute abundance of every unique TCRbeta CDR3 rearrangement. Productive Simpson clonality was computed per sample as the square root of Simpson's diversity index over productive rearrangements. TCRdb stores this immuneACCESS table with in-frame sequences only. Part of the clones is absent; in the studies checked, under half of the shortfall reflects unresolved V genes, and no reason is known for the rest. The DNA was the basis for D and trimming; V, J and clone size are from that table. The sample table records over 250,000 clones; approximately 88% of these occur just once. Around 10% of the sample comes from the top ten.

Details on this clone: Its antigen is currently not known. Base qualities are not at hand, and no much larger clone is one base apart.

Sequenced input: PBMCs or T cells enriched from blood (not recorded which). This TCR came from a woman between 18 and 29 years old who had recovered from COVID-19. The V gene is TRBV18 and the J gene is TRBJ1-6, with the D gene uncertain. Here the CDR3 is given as CASSPVPGSYNSPLHF. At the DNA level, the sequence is TGTGCCAGCTCACCAGTGCCGGGCTCCTATAATTCACCCCTCCACTTT.